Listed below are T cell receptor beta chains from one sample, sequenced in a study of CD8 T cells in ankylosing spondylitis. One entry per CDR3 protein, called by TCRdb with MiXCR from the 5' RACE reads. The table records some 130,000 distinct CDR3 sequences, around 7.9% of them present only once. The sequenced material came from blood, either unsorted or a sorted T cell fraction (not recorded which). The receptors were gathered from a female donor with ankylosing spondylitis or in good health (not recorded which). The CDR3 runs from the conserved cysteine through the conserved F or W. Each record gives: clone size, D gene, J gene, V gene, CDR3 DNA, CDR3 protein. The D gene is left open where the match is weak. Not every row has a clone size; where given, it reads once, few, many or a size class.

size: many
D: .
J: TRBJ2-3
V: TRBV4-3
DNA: TGCGCCAGCAGCCAGATTCTAAGCACAGATACGCAGTATTTT
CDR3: CASSQILSTDTQYF

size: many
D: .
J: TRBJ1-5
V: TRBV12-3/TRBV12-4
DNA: TGTGCCAGCAGTTTAGACGATCAGCCCCAGCATTTT
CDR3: CASSLDDQPQHF

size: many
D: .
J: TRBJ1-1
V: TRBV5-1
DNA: TGCGCCAGCAGCTTGGGCCCGGTGAACACTGAAGCTTTCTTT
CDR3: CASSLGPVNTEAFF

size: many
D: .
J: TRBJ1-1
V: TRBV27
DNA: TGTGCCAGCAGCTACACAGAGAACACTGAAGCTTTCTTT
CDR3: CASSYTENTEAFF

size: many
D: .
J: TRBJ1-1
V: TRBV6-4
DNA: TGTGCCAGCAGTGAGGTTCGCGGGTACACTGAAGCTTTCTTT
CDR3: CASSEVRGYTEAFF

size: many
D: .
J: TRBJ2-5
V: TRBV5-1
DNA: TGCGCCAGCAGCTTGGCCGGAGGAGAGACCCAGTACTTC
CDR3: CASSLAGGETQYF

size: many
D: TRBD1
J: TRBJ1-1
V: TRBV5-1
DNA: TGCGCCAGCAGACTTCCGACAGGGAGGGACACTGAAGCTTTCTTT
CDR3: CASRLPTGRDTEAFF

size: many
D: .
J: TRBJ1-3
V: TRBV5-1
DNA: TGCGCCAGCAGCTTGGTCGGCATTAGTCTCGGAAACACCATATATTTT
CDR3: CASSLVGISLGNTIYF

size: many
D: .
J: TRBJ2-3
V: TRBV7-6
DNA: TGTGCCAGCAGCTCCCTTGGAGTAGCGCAGAGCACAGATACGCAGTATTTT
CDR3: CASSSLGVAQSTDTQYF

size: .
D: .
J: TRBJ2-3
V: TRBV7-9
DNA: TGTGCCAGCAGCTTAGGTGGGGGGGGCGCAGATACGCAGTATTTT
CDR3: CASSLGGGGADTQYF

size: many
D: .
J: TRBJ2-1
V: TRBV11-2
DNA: TGTGCCAGCAGCCCCCCCCACGAGTTCAATGAGCAGTTCTTC
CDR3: CASSPPHEFNEQFF

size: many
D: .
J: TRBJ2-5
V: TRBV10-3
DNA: TGTGCCATCAGTGAGTCTCAACGGGTAGGCGAGACCCAGTACTTC
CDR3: CAISESQRVGETQYF

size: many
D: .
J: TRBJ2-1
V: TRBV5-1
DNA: TGCGCCAGCAGCTGGGGTGCCTACAATGAGCAGTTCTTC
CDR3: CASSWGAYNEQFF

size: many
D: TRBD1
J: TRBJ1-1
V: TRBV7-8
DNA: TGTGCCAGCAGCCGTGACAGGGGGCGGTTGCTTACTGAAGCTTTCTTT
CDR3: CASSRDRGRLLTEAFF

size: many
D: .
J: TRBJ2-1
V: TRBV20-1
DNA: TGCAGTGCTAGAGACCCCCGGGGGGCCGCGGTTAATGAGCAGTTCTTC
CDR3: CSARDPRGAAVNEQFF

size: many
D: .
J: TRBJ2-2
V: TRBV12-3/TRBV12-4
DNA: TGTGCCAGCAGTTCCAGGGGAGGCACCGGGGAGCTGTTTTTT
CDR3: CASSSRGGTGELFF

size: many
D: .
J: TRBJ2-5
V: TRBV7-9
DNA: TGTGCCAGCAGCCCCATCGTCGGGACGGGGGAGACCCAGTACTTC
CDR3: CASSPIVGTGETQYF

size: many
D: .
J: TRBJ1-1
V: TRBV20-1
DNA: TGCAGTGCTAGAGCCCCAGAGACGAACACTGAAGCTTTCTTT
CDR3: CSARAPETNTEAFF

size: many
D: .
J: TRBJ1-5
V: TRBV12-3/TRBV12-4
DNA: TGTGCCAGCAGTTTAATTAATTCGTGGTCCCAGCATTTT
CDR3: CASSLINSWSQHF

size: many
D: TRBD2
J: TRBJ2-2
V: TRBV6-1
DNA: TGTGCCAGCAGTGTCTTGAGCGGGGGGAACACCGGGGAGCTGTTTTTT
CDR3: CASSVLSGGNTGELFF

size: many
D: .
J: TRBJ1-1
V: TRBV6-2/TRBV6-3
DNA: TGTGCCAGCAGTTACGACCCCCAGGGAGGGGGCACTGAAGCTTTCTTT
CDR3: CASSYDPQGGGTEAFF

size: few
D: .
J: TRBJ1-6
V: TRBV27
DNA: TGTGCCAGCAGTTTAGGAGGGCAACGTAATTCACCCCTCCACTTT
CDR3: CASSLGGQRNSPLHF

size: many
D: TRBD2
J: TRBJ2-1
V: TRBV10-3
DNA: TGTGCCATCAGTGAGCGGGAGGGAGCGGGGGGGCCTATTGAGCAGTTCTTC
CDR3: CAISEREGAGGPIEQFF

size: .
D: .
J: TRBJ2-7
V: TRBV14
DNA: TGTGCCAGCAGCCAAGTTTTAGGGGTCGAGCAGTACTTC
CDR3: CASSQVLGVEQYF

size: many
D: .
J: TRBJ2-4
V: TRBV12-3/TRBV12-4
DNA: TGTGCCAGCAGTACCCCAAGCACACAGGGTGCCCAAAACATTCAGTACTTC
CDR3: CASSTPSTQGAQNIQYF

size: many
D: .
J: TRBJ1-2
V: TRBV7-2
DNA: TGTGCCAGCAGCTTAAATCGGTCAGGGGTTAACTATGGCTACACCTTC
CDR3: CASSLNRSGVNYGYTF

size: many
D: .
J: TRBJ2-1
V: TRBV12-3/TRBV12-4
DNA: TGTGCCAGCAGCGGTTGGGGGGAGGCGGGGGCGTACAATGAGCAGTTCTTC
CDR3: CASSGWGEAGAYNEQFF

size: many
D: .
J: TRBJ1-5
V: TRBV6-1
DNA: TGTGCCAGCAGTGAGGGACTCAGGGGCCAGCCCCAGCATTTT
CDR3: CASSEGLRGQPQHF

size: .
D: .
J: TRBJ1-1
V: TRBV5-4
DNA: TGTGCCAGCAGCTTGCATCCCCCTGAAGCTTTCTTT
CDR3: CASSLHPPEAFF

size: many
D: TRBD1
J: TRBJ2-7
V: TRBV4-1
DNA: TGCGCCAGCAGCAAGGGACAGGGCCCGCTCCCCTACGAGCAGTACTTC
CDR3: CASSKGQGPLPYEQYF

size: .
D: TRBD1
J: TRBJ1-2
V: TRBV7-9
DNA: TGTGCCAGCAGCCACCGGGACAGGGGCGATGAAGATGGCTACACCTTC
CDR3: CASSHRDRGDEDGYTF

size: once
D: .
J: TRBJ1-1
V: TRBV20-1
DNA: TGCAGTGCTACCAGGACAGCGAACACTGAAGCTTTCTTT
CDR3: CSATRTANTEAFF

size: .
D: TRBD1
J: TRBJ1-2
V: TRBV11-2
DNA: TGTGCCAGCAGCTCATTTCCGGGACAGGCAAACTATGGCTACACCTTC
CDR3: CASSSFPGQANYGYTF

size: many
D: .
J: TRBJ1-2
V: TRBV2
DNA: TGTGCCAGCAGGGACGGGCTCCTACCGGATGGCTACACCTTC
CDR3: CASRDGLLPDGYTF

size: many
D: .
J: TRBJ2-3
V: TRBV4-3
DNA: TGCGCCAGCAGCCAAGAGGGCAGGGACACAGATACGCAGTATTTT
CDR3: CASSQEGRDTDTQYF

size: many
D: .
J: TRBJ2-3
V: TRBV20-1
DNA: TGCAGTGCTAGGTCGCCCGATTCAGATACGCAGTATTTT
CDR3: CSARSPDSDTQYF

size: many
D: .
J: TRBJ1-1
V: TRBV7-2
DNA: TGTGCCAGCAGCGCCACTCACAGGGTGAAACTCTATTCTGAAGCTTTCTTT
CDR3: CASSATHRVKLYSEAFF

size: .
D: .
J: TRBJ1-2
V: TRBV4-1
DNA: TGCGCCGGCAGCCGTATGGGCACCGGTGGCTACACCTTC
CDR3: CAGSRMGTGGYTF

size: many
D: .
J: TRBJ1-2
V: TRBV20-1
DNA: TGCAGTGCTCCCTGGGGGGGCGATGGCTACACCTTC
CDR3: CSAPWGGDGYTF

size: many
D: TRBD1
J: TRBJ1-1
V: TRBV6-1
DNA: TGTGCCAGCAGAGAGGACAGGGGAGAGGACACTGAAGCTTTCTTT
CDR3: CASREDRGEDTEAFF

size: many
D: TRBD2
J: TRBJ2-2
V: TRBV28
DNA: TGTGCCAGCAGTTCAACCGCGGGGGTTGGGGAGCTGTTTTTT
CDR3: CASSSTAGVGELFF

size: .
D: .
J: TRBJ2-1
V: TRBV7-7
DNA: TGTGCTAGCAGCCCAGGAGCTCTGGCGACCAATGAGCAGTTCTTC
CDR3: CASSPGALATNEQFF